These T cell receptor beta chains were read from a single sample in a study of blood T cell repertoires in COVID-19. The protocol was immunoSEQ multiplex PCR, while the TCRdb copy is restricted to in-frame clones and leaves out a portion. The profile shows about 400,000 clones, over 75% of them singletons. Material: PBMCs or T cells enriched from blood (not recorded which). All receptors come from a woman aged 40 to 50 with acute COVID-19. Both conserved end residues are part of each CDR3. The order of the fields is V gene, D gene, J gene, CDR3 length, clone size, CDR3 DNA, CDR3 protein. The D gene is left open where the match is weak. The size field is filled for only some rows; it gives once, few, many or a size class.

>TRBV3-1/TRBV3-2|.|TRBJ1-2|15|.
TGTGCCAGCAGCGAACAGGGTCGCGGCGACTATGGCTACACCTTC
CASSEQGRGDYGYTF
>TRBV10-3|.|TRBJ2-1|15|.
TGTGCCATCAGTGAGTCGCCGAGTGGCTACAATGAGCAGTTCTTC
CAISESPSGYNEQFF
>TRBV6-5|TRBD1|TRBJ1-1|14|.
TGTGCCTCGCCGGGACAGGGGGCGGGCACTGAAGCTTTCTTT
CASPGQGAGTEAFF
>TRBV2|TRBD2|TRBJ2-5|14|.
TGTGCCAGCAGCGAGCGGGGGGGCCTTGAGACCCAGTACTTC
CASSERGGLETQYF
>TRBV10-3|TRBD2|TRBJ2-5|18|.
TGTGCCATCAGTTCCCCCGGGACTAGCGGGGGGTTCCAAGAGACCCAGTACTTC
CAISSPGTSGGFQETQYF
>TRBV27|TRBD1|TRBJ1-1|14|.
TGTGCCAGCAGGTCCGGGACAGGGAACACTGAAGCTTTCTTT
CASRSGTGNTEAFF
>TRBV7-9|.|TRBJ1-1|15|.
TGTGCCAGCAGCTTAAGTCGGGGAGCGAACACTGAAGCTTTCTTT
CASSLSRGANTEAFF
>TRBV18|TRBD2|TRBJ2-1|16|.
TGTGCCAGCTCACCTACTCGGGGACTAGGAATCAATGAGCAGTTCTTC
CASSPTRGLGINEQFF
>TRBV20-1|.|TRBJ2-3|16|.
TGCAGTGCTAGTTCACCGGGGGTTGACGGCACAGATACGCAGTATTTT
CSASSPGVDGTDTQYF
>TRBV30|TRBD1|TRBJ1-1|15|.
TGTGCCTGGAGAAAAGGACAGGGAATGAACACTGAAGCTTTCTTT
CAWRKGQGMNTEAFF
>TRBV3-1/TRBV3-2|TRBD1|TRBJ2-7|15|.
TGTGCCAGCAGACCGACAGGGTTGAATTTCGACGAGCAGTACTTC
CASRPTGLNFDEQYF
>TRBV10-3|.|TRBJ2-2|13|.
TGTGCCATCAGAGGACTTCCCCCCGGGGAGCTGTTTTTT
CAIRGLPPGELFF
>TRBV19|TRBD2|TRBJ2-1|21|.
TGTGCCAGTAGTATAGTAGTCGCCGGACTAGCGGGGAGTCCCTATTTCAATGAGCAGTTCTTC
CASSIVVAGLAGSPYFNEQFF
>TRBV10-1|TRBD1|TRBJ1-2|15|.
TGCGCCAGCAGTAAAAACAGGGGGCACGGCTATGGCTACACCTTC
CASSKNRGHGYGYTF
>TRBV28|.|TRBJ1-5|17|once
TGTGCCAGCAGTTCCTCCGGGACACTCTATAGCAATCAGCCCCAGCATTTT
CASSSSGTLYSNQPQHF
>TRBV5-1|TRBD1|TRBJ1-5|15|.
TGCGCCAGCAGCTTGGAGGGGGCGTCGAATCAGCCCCAGCATTTT
CASSLEGASNQPQHF
>TRBV19|.|TRBJ1-5|16|.
TGTGCCAGTAGTATGGGGGGTCGAGGCGGCAATCAGCCCCAGCATTTT
CASSMGGRGGNQPQHF
>TRBV14|TRBD2|TRBJ2-3|16|.
TGTGCCAGCAGCCAAGAAATAGCGGGGTACACAGATACGCAGTATTTT
CASSQEIAGYTDTQYF
>TRBV19|.|TRBJ2-7|13|.
TGTGCCAGTAGTATGAGGGTCTCCTACGAGCAGTACTTC
CASSMRVSYEQYF
>TRBV7-8|TRBD1|TRBJ1-1|13|.
TGTGCCAGCAGCTTAGCCCAGGACAGGGAAGCTTTCTTT
CASSLAQDREAFF
>TRBV5-6|TRBD1|TRBJ1-2|14|.
TGTGCCAGCAGCCTAGACAGGGGGCGGAATGGCTACACCTTC
CASSLDRGRNGYTF
>TRBV19|TRBD2|TRBJ2-1|15|.
TGTGCCAGTAAAGTAGCGGGCGGCCCCTACAATGAGCAGTTCTTC
CASKVAGGPYNEQFF
>TRBV6-5|.|TRBJ1-5|15|.
TGTGCCAGCAGAACAGGGCAGGTTGGGTCTCAGCCCCAGCATTTT
CASRTGQVGSQPQHF
>TRBV6-1|.|TRBJ1-2|12|few
TGTGCCAGCAGTGAAAGCGAGTCACCTGTTACCTTC
CASSESESPVTF
>TRBV5-1|TRBD1|TRBJ2-7|14|.
TGCGCCAGCAGCTTGGGGGACAGGGGATACGAGCAGTACTTC
CASSLGDRGYEQYF
>TRBV18|.|TRBJ1-4|15|.
TGTGCCAGCTCACCACGCCGGTACACTAATGAAAAACTGTTTTTT
CASSPRRYTNEKLFF
>TRBV19|.|TRBJ2-1|15|.
TGTGCCAGTAGCATAACAGGCCACTCCTACAATGAGCAGTTCTTC
CASSITGHSYNEQFF
>TRBV10-1|TRBD1|TRBJ1-6|15|few
TGCGCCAGCGGAGACAGGGGAGTAAACAATTCACCCCTCCACTTT
CASGDRGVNNSPLHF
>TRBV5-1|.|TRBJ2-3|18|.
TGCGCCAGCAGCTTGGAGTCCCGGCGGGGGCCGGTCACAGATACGCAGTATTTT
CASSLESRRGPVTDTQYF
>TRBV9|.|TRBJ1-3|14|.
TGTGCCAGCAGCCCCCTAAGCTCTGGAAACACCATATATTTT
CASSPLSSGNTIYF
>TRBV7-8|.|TRBJ1-1|14|.
TGTGCCAGCAGCTTCCGGACAGCAAACACTGAAGCTTTCTTT
CASSFRTANTEAFF
>TRBV7-8|.|TRBJ1-1|15|.
TGTGCCAGCAGCCCCAGGGAGAGGGGGTACACTGAAGCTTTCTTT
CASSPRERGYTEAFF
>TRBV4-1|.|TRBJ2-7|14|.
TGCGCCAGCAGCCAAGATCACGGGGCCTACGAGCAGTACTTC
CASSQDHGAYEQYF
>TRBV30|TRBD2|TRBJ2-3|13|.
TGTGCCTGGCTAGCGGGGGACACAGATACGCAGTATTTT
CAWLAGDTDTQYF
>TRBV3-1/TRBV3-2|.|TRBJ1-2|14|.
TGTGCCAGCAGCCAAGGGATAGGGGGAAGTTTCTACACCTTC
CASSQGIGGSFYTF
>TRBV27|.|TRBJ2-3|12|.
TGTGCCCGTCCCCAGGGGTCAGATACGCAGTATTTT
CARPQGSDTQYF
>TRBV19|.|TRBJ1-6|13|few
TGTGCCAGTAACGGAGACGGGAATTCACCCCTCCACTTT
CASNGDGNSPLHF
>TRBV2|TRBD1|TRBJ1-2|13|.
TGTGCCAGCAGCAGACAGGGGGACTATGGCTACACCTTC
CASSRQGDYGYTF
>TRBV15|TRBD1|TRBJ1-4|15|.
TGTGCCACCAGCAGAGGGTTAGGGGGCGGTGAAAAACTGTTTTTT
CATSRGLGGGEKLFF
>TRBV19|TRBD1|TRBJ1-2|14|.
TGTGCCATCTCGACAGGGGGGTTTAACTATGGCTACACCTTC
CAISTGGFNYGYTF
>TRBV3-1/TRBV3-2|.|TRBJ1-3|13|few
TGTGCCAGCAGCCAACTGGACAGAAACACCATATATTTT
CASSQLDRNTIYF
>TRBV9|.|TRBJ1-5|13|.
TGTGCCAGCAGCGTATCCCTAGACCAGCCCCAGCATTTT
CASSVSLDQPQHF
>TRBV20-1|.|TRBJ1-2|11|.
TGCAGTGCTAGTCGAGACTATGGCTACACCTTC
CSASRDYGYTF
>TRBV30|.|TRBJ2-2|16|.
TGTGCCTGGAGTGTACCTTTGACAGGGAGGACCGGGGAGCTGTTTTTT
CAWSVPLTGRTGELFF
>TRBV4-1|TRBD1|TRBJ2-3|14|.
TGCGCCAGCAGCGATACAAGACGACAGGGCGACCCCACTTTT
CASSDTRRQGDPTF
>TRBV4-1|TRBD1|TRBJ1-3|16|.
TGCGCCAGCAGCCAACCAGGGGGAAGATCTGGAAACACCATATATTTT
CASSQPGGRSGNTIYF
>TRBV5-4|.|TRBJ1-3|16|few
TGTGCCAGCAGCTTGGAATCCGGGGTGGTGGGAAACACCATATATTTT
CASSLESGVVGNTIYF
>TRBV24-1|TRBD1|TRBJ2-2|14|.
TGTGCCACCGGGGACAGGGCGGAGTCCGGGGAGCTGTTTTTT
CATGDRAESGELFF
>TRBV4-1|TRBD2|TRBJ2-3|15|.
TGCGCCAGCAGCCACGCCGGGGGGGCGAAAGATACGCAGTATTTT
CASSHAGGAKDTQYF
>TRBV11-2|TRBD2|TRBJ2-7|14|once
TGTGCCAGCAGCTTTAGCGGGGGGCCGTGGGAGCAGTACTTC
CASSFSGGPWEQYF
>TRBV20-1|.|TRBJ1-5|13|once
TGCAGTGCTAGTGCCCAGTTCAATCAGCCCCAGCATTTT
CSASAQFNQPQHF
>TRBV24-1|TRBD2|TRBJ2-1|14|once
TGTGCCACCAGTGGTAGCGGGGGGGGCAATGAGCAGTTCTTC
CATSGSGGGNEQFF
>TRBV5-1|.|TRBJ1-1|15|.
TGCGCCAGCAGCTTGGAACCAGGCCGGGGCACTGAAGCTTTCTTT
CASSLEPGRGTEAFF
>TRBV5-1|TRBD1|TRBJ1-2|15|.
TGCGCCAGCAGGGAGGGACAGGGGAGGCACTATGGCTACACCTTC
CASREGQGRHYGYTF
>TRBV9|TRBD2|TRBJ2-5|16|.
TGTGCCAGCAGCGTAGCGGGGGGGCAACTTGAAGAGACCCAGTACTTC
CASSVAGGQLEETQYF
>TRBV30|.|TRBJ1-3|12|.
TGTGCCTGGAGTGTGGAGGGGAACACCATATATTTT
CAWSVEGNTIYF
>TRBV2|.|TRBJ2-4|14|.
TGTGCCAGCAGTGGGGCAGGGGAATGGAACATTCAGTACTTC
CASSGAGEWNIQYF